Below are 10 T cell receptor beta chains sequenced from a single sample in a study of blood T cell repertoires in COVID-19. Only in-frame clones appear in the TCRdb table, and some are missing; sequencing was by immunoSEQ multiplex PCR. The sample records 100,000 or so clones, approximately 80% being singletons. The sample consisted of peripheral blood. These receptors came from a human donor in a cohort sampled during active COVID-19.

The chain recombines TRBV19 with TRBJ1-5; tentative D call: TRBD1 (5 bases). Looked up from germline, CDR1 is LNHDA and CDR2 is SQIVND (reference sequence). The V gene lost 0 bases and the J gene lost 9 bases, with 12 bases spanning the gap. The CDR3 contains 14 residues. As DNA, the CDR3 is TGTGCCAGTAGTATAGATCCTGGGGCTAGGCCCCAGCATTTT. It encodes CASSIDPGARPQHF.

The V gene is TRBV27, the J gene TRBJ1-1; 7 nucleotides align to TRBD1. CDR3 length: 13 residues. Germline CDR1 and CDR2: MNHEY and SMNVEV (reference sequence). Losses at the gene ends were 6 bases for V and 10 bases for J; bases not matched to a gene: 11. The CDR3 protein is CASSLTGSIGAFF. The CDR3 DNA reads as TGTGCCAGCAGCTTGACAGGGTCTATTGGAGCTTTCTTT.

The chain has TRBV5-1 and TRBJ1-2; D unresolved. The CDR3 is 14 residues long. Germline assignment: CDR1 SGHRS and CDR2 YFSETQ. Trimming took off 0 bases at V and 4 bases at J, with 10 bases between the two ends. This CDR3 is CASSLGVLVYGYTF. CDR3 sequence (DNA): TGCGCCAGCAGCTTGGGAGTCCTCGTCTATGGCTACACCTTC. Supplemented by reference TRBV5-1 and TRBJ1-2, the full variable domain reads KAGVTQTPRYLIKTRGQQVTLSCSPISGHRSVSWYQQTPGQGLQFLFEYFSETQRNKGNFPGRFSGRQFSNSRSEMNVSTLELGDSALYLCASSLGVLVYGYTFGSGTRLTVV.

The chain has TRBV18 and TRBJ2-7; TRBD1 matches 9 bases. Unmatched junction bases numbered 9, after V lost 6 bases and J lost 6 bases. This CDR3 contains 14 residues. Germline CDR1 reads KGHSH; CDR2 reads LQKENI. The CDR3 DNA reads TGTGCCAGCTCCCCCGGGACAGGGTACGGCGAGCAGTACTTC. This encodes CASSPGTGYGEQYF.

This clone has only a few counts. The V call is TRBV2, the J call TRBJ1-5; D is perhaps TRBD1 (5 bases). Germline lookup yields CDR1 SNHLY and CDR2 FYNNEI. The CDR3 runs 13 residues. Deletions cut 8 bases from V and 2 bases from J, with 10 bases between. Here the CDR3 DNA reads TGTGCCAGCGACCGGGGGGGCAATCAGCCCCAGCATTTT. It codes for CASDRGGNQPQHF.

The chain is built from TRBV30 and TRBJ1-6; possibly TRBD1 for D (5 bases). The CDR3 runs 13 residues. Germline CDR1 and CDR2: GTSNPN and SVGIG (reference sequence). The V end lost 2 bases, the J end lost 7 bases, and 9 bases lay between the germline ends. CDR3: CAWSSGWNSPLHF. Written as DNA, the CDR3 is TGTGCCTGGAGTTCAGGGTGGAATTCACCCCTCCACTTT.

The chain recombines TRBV11-2 with TRBJ2-7; TRBD1 matches at 8 bases. Germline V lookup: CDR1 SGHAT, CDR2 FQNNGV. Trimming took 4 bases from V and 5 from J; bases not matched to a gene: 16. This CDR3 has 17 residues. The CDR3 coding sequence is TGTGCCAGCAGCTCGAGACTTCCGCAGGGGGCAGGGCACGAGCAGTACTTC. It is translated as CASSSRLPQGAGHEQYF.

The gene calls are TRBV2 and TRBJ2-7; D perhaps matches TRBD2 (5 bases). V gave up 6 bases and J gave up 4 bases, with 7 bases separating them. This CDR3 region has 11 residues. Germline CDR1 and CDR2: SNHLY and FYNNEI. CDR3 nucleotide sequence: TGTGCCAGCAGGGACTTATACGAGCAGTACTTC. This codes for CASRDLYEQYF.

V gene TRBV3-1 (or the pseudogene TRBV3-2) combines with J gene TRBJ1-4; 7 bases line up with TRBD1. Germline V lookup: CDR1 LGHDT, CDR2 YNNKEL (reference sequence). CDR3 length: 15 residues. V dropped 2 bases and J dropped 10; count of bases not matched to a gene: 10. For the CDR3, the DNA is TGTGCCAGCAGCCAATCCTCCGGGACAGTGGGAAAACTGTTTTTT. It yields the protein CASSQSSGTVGKLFF.

The genes are TRBV4-1 and TRBJ1-2, with D perhaps matching TRBD1 (6 bases). V gave up 0 bases and J gave up 2 bases, with 10 bases separating them. The CDR3 runs 15 residues. Germline values: CDR1 MGHRA, CDR2 YSYEKL. The CDR3 sequence is CASSQENQGNYGYTF. The DNA for the CDR3 is TGCGCCAGCAGCCAAGAAAATCAGGGGAACTATGGCTACACCTTC.